The clone carrying this T cell receptor (beta chain) was picked up a small number of times. What it recognizes is unknown. This sample stems from a study of beta chain features in type 1 diabetes. General study findings and limits: TCRB rearrangement may or may not be influenced by HLA type; here this remained unresolved. Sampled from patients, naive, central memory and Treg TCRB repertoires appeared more similar than those sampled from healthy donors. VDJ junctions in type 1 diabetes patients carried more deletions and fewer insertions.

Germline V gene sequence: CDR1 MNHNY, CDR2 SVGAGI (reference sequence). The CDR3 contains 15 residues. J lost 7 bases, V lost 5 bases, and 7 bases had no gene match. Staining for CD45RO/CCR7/CD25/CD127/CD95/CD27 allowed sorting of CD4+ naive, central memory, regulatory and stem cell-like memory cells. The investigators reverse transcribed all of the isolated RNA, so they sequenced expressed TCRB transcripts. Sequencing used immunoSEQ multiplex PCR; TCRdb keeps in-frame clones, though not all of them. The profile shows roughly 350,000 clones, roughly 9.6% of them singletons. The sequence was obtained from a woman aged 25 to 39 in good health. The source material was naive CD4+ T cells from blood. The V and J genes are TRBV6-6 and TRBJ2-2; TRBD2 aligns across 10 bases. The CDR3 DNA reads TGTGCCAGCAGTGTCCTAGCGGGAGTTAGCGGGGAGCTGTTTTTT. Translated, it gives CASSVLAGVSGELFF.